Given below is one T cell receptor (beta chain) in context. Its antigen remains unidentified. The data were taken from a study of shared clonotypes between healthy human individuals. Study-wide background: CD4 naive and memory got three plates each, CD8 naive two, CD8 memory one. Study-wide findings and caveats: What naive subsets generally showed was a larger estimated richness than memory subsets showed.

Germline V gene sequence: CDR1 MGHRA, CDR2 YSYEKL. This CDR3 is built from 13 residues. V dropped 5 bases and J dropped 8 bases, with 12 bases sitting between them. Naive CD8 cells comprised CD45RO-negative, CCR7-positively selected cells, excluding terminally differentiated effector memory CD45RA+ cells. All donors qualified as healthy HIV-negative adults and had experienced no recent acute infections or vaccinations. Sorted-subset replicate PCR reactions were performed with about 190 ng DNA, corresponding to roughly 31,000 T cell genomes. Produced via immunoSEQ multiplex PCR; TCRdb's table is partial and in-frame only. The sample lists about 1,900,000 clones, around 96% occurring once.

Material for sequencing was naive CD8+ T cells sorted from blood. The receptor was isolated from a man between 18 and 35 years old in good health. This chain links TRBV4-1 with TRBJ2-2; maybe TRBD1 (5 bases). The CDR3 loop reads CASSWEQDGELFF. The CDR3 DNA reads TGCGCCAGCAGCTGGGAACAGGATGGGGAGCTGTTTTTT.